One and the same sample provided the 15 T cell receptor beta chains below, sequenced in a study of shared clonotypes between healthy human individuals (dated by TCRdb to about 2020). CD8 naive samples consisted of CD45RO-negative cells that were positively selected for CCR7, yielding a CD45RA+CCR7+ population without TemRA cells. The library was generated by the immunoSEQ multiplex PCR assay. Sourced from immuneACCESS, this table was stored by TCRdb with only in-frame sequences that have V and J called. A share of the clones is absent; for the studies checked, an unresolved V gene accounts for under half, and the remainder has no known explanation. In this sample the table shows about 2 million clones, approximately 94% of which occur a single time. The ten top clones hold roughly 1.1% of the sample. Sequences were obtained from naive CD8+ T cells sorted from blood. The sample's cell subset or site, from its label and the paper: CD45RA+CCR7+. The receptors here all came from a man aged 18 to 35 in good health.

V usage is TRBV14 and J usage is TRBJ2-7, with 8 bases identical to TRBD2. CDR1 is SGHDN, CDR2 FVKESK, per germline. This CDR3 is 15 amino acids long. The V gene end was trimmed by 4 bases and the J gene end by 6 bases; junction bases not matched to a gene: 11. The CDR3 sequence is CASSPAGSGIGEQYF. CDR3 nucleotide sequence: TGTGCCAGCAGCCCCGCCGGTAGCGGGATAGGCGAGCAGTACTTC.

The V and J genes are TRBV4-1 and TRBJ2-5; 8 bases line up with TRBD2. Germline V gene sequence: CDR1 MGHRA, CDR2 YSYEKL. V shed 2 bases, J shed 4 bases, and the junction held 15 bases outside the gene matches. This CDR3 has 18 residues. CDR3 residues: CASSQSTIPGGRGETQYF. The CDR3 DNA reads TGCGCCAGCAGCCAAAGTACGATACCGGGAGGGAGGGGAGAGACCCAGTACTTC.

The rearrangement joins TRBV5-1 to TRBJ2-7; 8 bases align to TRBD2. V gave up 4 bases and J gave up 1 base; unmatched junction bases: 10. Germline V CDR1 and CDR2: SGHRS, YFSETQ. This CDR3 has 16 residues. This CDR3 reads CASSPSLGGGSYEQYF. CDR3 DNA: TGCGCCAGCAGCCCCTCCCTGGGCGGGGGGTCCTACGAGCAGTACTTC.

This clone was counted a single time. The rearrangement uses TRBV28 and TRBJ2-3; TRBD2 aligns across 9 bases. V lost 1 base, J lost 4 bases, and 9 bases stayed unmatched. The length of the CDR3 is 17 residues. The germline V gene encodes CDR1 MDHEN and CDR2 SYDVKM. The CDR3 sequence: CASSLSLAGGQADTQYF. The CDR3 coding sequence is TGTGCCAGCAGTTTATCTTTGGCGGGGGGGCAGGCAGATACGCAGTATTTT. The complete variable domain, with remaining parts taken from reference TRBV28 and TRBJ2-3, reads DVKVTQSSRYLVKRTGEKVFLECVQDMDHENMFWYRQDPGLGLRLIYFSYDVKMKEKGDIPEGYSVSREKKERFSLILESASTNQTSMYLCASSLSLAGGQADTQYFGPGTRLTVL.

V usage is TRBV28 and J usage is TRBJ2-7; D may be TRBD2 (5 bases). CDR3 length: 15 amino acids. V lost 5 bases and J lost 3, with 17 bases in between. Germline CDR1 reads MDHEN; CDR2 reads SYDVKM. The CDR3 reads CASSPRVRRDYEQYF. The CDR3 nucleotides are TGTGCCAGCAGTCCTAGGGTAAGACGGGACTACGAGCAGTACTTC.

This clone has a single count. The germline gene is not matched at one end of the junction; a read error may be the cause. This rearrangement joins TRBV19 to TRBJ2-7; perhaps TRBD2 as D (6 bases). Per germline, CDR1 LNHDA and CDR2 SQIVND (reference sequence). CDR3 length equals 12 residues. CDR3 bases: TGTGCCAGTAGTTCTGGGGGGAGCGAGGAAGGCTTC. Amino acids: CASSSGGSEEGF.

The CDR3 DNA reads as TGTGCCAGCAGTGCGAGCGAGGCCGAAAAACTGTTTTTT. This gives the protein CASSASEAEKLFF. The gene calls are TRBV2 and TRBJ1-4, with unresolved D. V lost 4 bases to trimming and J lost 8 bases, with 11 bases between them. CDR3 length: 13 residues. The germline V gene encodes CDR1 SNHLY and CDR2 FYNNEI.

This clone occurred a few times. The chain carries TRBV9 and TRBJ2-2; D remains ambiguous. The ends were cut back, 4 bases at V and 5 bases at J, with 9 bases in the middle. The CDR3 has 13 amino acids. Per the germline V gene, CDR1 is SGDLS and CDR2 is YYNGEE. The CDR3 DNA is TGTGCCAGCAGCCTTCTTCAGACCGGGGAGCTGTTTTTT. This codes for CASSLLQTGELFF. The whole variable domain, filled in from reference TRBV9 and TRBJ2-2, reads DSGVTQTPKHLITATGQRVTLRCSPRSGDLSVYWYQQSLDQGLQFLIQYYNGEERAKGNILERFSAQQFPDLHSELNLSSLELGDSALYFCASSLLQTGELFFGEGSRLTVL.

Only one count was recorded for this clone. Other DNA variants within this sample encode the same CDR3. V is TRBV7-2 and J is TRBJ2-5, with a tentative D call TRBD2 (6 bases). Germline V gives CDR1 SGHTA, CDR2 FQGNSA. The length of the CDR3 is 14 residues. Between the trimmed V and J ends, which lost 4 bases and 3 bases, there was a span of 12 bases. CDR3 nucleotides: TGTGCCAGCAGCTCCCCAACGGGGGAAGAGACCCAGTACTTC. Protein: CASSSPTGEETQYF.

This chain connects TRBV7-9 to TRBJ2-7, with a tentative D call TRBD2 (6 bases). Germline-derived CDR1 and CDR2 are SEHNR and FQNEAQ (reference sequence). V shed 4 bases and J shed 3 bases, with 10 bases lying between them. The CDR3 runs 13 residues. DNA for the CDR3: TGTGCCAGCAGCTGGGGGACTCGCTACGAGCAGTACTTC. It codes for CASSWGTRYEQYF.

The chain is built from TRBV6-1 and TRBJ2-1; unclear D gene. CDR3 size: 17 residues. Deletions cut 0 bases from V and 0 bases from J, with 12 bases between. Looked up from germline, CDR1 is MNHNS and CDR2 is SASEGT. Written as DNA, the CDR3 is TGTGCCAGCAGTGAAGCTCGAGTGCCAAGCTCCTACAATGAGCAGTTCTTC. Its protein is CASSEARVPSSYNEQFF.

Regarding this clone: The sample holds other DNA sequences that translate to the same CDR3. The chain has TRBV6-5 and TRBJ2-5, with a possible D match to TRBD2 (6 bases). The CDR3 spans 14 residues. V gave up 0 bases and J gave up 5 bases, with 10 bases separating them. Germline values: CDR1 MNHEY, CDR2 SVGAGI. CDR3 amino acids: CASSYSGGEETQYF. CDR3 bases: TGTGCCAGCAGTTACTCGGGCGGGGAGGAGACCCAGTACTTC.

This clone has more than one count but fewer than ten. The genes are TRBV19 and TRBJ2-3; no clear D. V lost 5 bases and J lost 3, with 18 bases in between. CDR3 size: 16 residues. Germline V gene lookup returns CDR1 LNHDA and CDR2 SQIVND (reference sequence). The CDR3 DNA reads as TGTGCCAGTAGTCCCTGGACCGCTTACGTGACAGATACGCAGTATTTT. Amino acids: CASSPWTAYVTDTQYF.

The rearrangement joins TRBV28 to TRBJ1-5, with 9 positions matching TRBD1. Trimming took 7 bases from V and 4 from J; bases not matched to a gene: 5. The CDR3 has 14 amino acids. CDR1 is MDHEN, CDR2 SYDVKM, per germline. The CDR3 coding sequence is TGTGCCAGCACCCCGGGACAGGGAAATCAGCCCCAGCATTTT. Residues: CASTPGQGNQPQHF.

The chain is built from TRBV11-2 and TRBJ2-2, with unresolved D. CDR1 SGHAT and CDR2 FQNNGV come from the germline V gene. CDR3 length: 13 residues. Trimming removed 7 bases at V and 5 bases at J, with 11 bases between. This CDR3 reads CASTRPGTGELFF. In DNA form, the CDR3 reads TGTGCCAGCACTCGGCCCGGGACCGGGGAGCTGTTTTTT.